This T cell receptor beta chain was profiled in a study of graft-versus-host responses after intestinal transplantation. TCRdb keeps only in-frame clones here, not all; method: immunoSEQ multiplex PCR. The table has some 84,000 clones, roughly 80% seen once. CDR3 size: 12 residues. Trimming removed 7 bases at V and 6 bases at J, with 13 bases between. Germline CDR1 reads MNHEY; CDR2 reads SVGAGI. On this clone itself: Its antigen remains unknown.

This chain links TRBV6-5 with TRBJ2-7, with D possibly TRBD2 on 6 matching bases. The clonotype originates from a human donor who received an intestinal transplant. Sequencing was performed on unstimulated CD4+ T cells sorted from spleen or lymph node cells, taken before intestinal transplant. This CDR3 reads CASTRLGGEQYF. The CDR3 coding sequence is TGTGCCAGCACCCGTTTGGGGGGCGAGCAGTACTTC.